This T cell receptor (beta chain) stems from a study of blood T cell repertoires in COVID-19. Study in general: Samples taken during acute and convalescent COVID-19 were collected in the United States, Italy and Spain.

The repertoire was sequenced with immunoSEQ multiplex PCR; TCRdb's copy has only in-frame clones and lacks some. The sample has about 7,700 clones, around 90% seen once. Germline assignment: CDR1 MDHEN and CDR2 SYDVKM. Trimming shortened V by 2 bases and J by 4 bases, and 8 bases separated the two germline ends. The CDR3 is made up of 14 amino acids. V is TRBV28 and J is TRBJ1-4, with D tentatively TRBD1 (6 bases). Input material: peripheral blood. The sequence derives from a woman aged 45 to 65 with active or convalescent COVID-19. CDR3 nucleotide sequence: TGTGCCAGCAGTTTAGAGGGGGTTAATGAAAAACTGTTTTTT. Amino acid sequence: CASSLEGVNEKLFF.